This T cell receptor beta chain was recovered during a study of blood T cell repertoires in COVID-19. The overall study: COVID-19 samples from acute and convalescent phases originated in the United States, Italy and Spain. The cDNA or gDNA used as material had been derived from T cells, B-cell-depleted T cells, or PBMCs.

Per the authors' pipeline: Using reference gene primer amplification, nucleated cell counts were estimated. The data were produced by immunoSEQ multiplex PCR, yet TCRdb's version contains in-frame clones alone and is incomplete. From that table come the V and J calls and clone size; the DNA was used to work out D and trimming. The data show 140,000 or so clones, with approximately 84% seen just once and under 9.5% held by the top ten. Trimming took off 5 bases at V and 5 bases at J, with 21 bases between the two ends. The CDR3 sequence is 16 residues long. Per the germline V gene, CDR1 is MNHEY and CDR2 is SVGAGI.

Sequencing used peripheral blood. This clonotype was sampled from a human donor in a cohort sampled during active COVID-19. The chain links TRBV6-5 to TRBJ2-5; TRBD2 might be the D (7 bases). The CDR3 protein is CASSNFVGGRVETQYF. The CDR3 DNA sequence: TGTGCCAGCAGTAACTTCGTGGGGGGGCGCGTCGAGACCCAGTACTTC.